This is a list of T cell receptor beta chains from one sample in a study of blood T cell repertoires in COVID-19. Assay used: immunoSEQ multiplex PCR; TCRdb lists only in-frame clones, some missing. This table has about 150,000 clones, roughly nine tenths appearing once. Material for sequencing was peripheral blood. All receptors come from an older woman with active COVID-19. The CDR3 runs from the conserved cysteine through the conserved F or W. A D gene is named only where the DNA matches it firmly. Clone size appears in some rows only: once, few, many, or a class for an expanded clone.

J gene: TRBJ2-1; D gene: TRBD2; V gene: TRBV4-1; clone size: .; CDR3 DNA: TGCGCCAGCAGCCAGGGACTAGCGGTTATCGATGAGCAGTTCTTC; CDR3 protein: CASSQGLAVIDEQFF
J gene: TRBJ2-6; D gene: .; V gene: TRBV15; clone size: once; CDR3 DNA: TGTGCCACCAAGCTTGGAGGAGGGGCCAACGTCCTGACTTTC; CDR3 protein: CATKLGGGANVLTF
J gene: TRBJ1-1; D gene: .; V gene: TRBV5-6; clone size: .; CDR3 DNA: TGTGCCAGCAGCTCCGGGGCATGGAGGGGGAACACTGAAGCTTTCTTT; CDR3 protein: CASSSGAWRGNTEAFF
J gene: TRBJ1-1; D gene: TRBD1; V gene: TRBV7-3; clone size: .; CDR3 DNA: TGTGCCAGCAGCCTCTCAGGGGGCCCGAACACTGAAGCTTTCTTT; CDR3 protein: CASSLSGGPNTEAFF
J gene: TRBJ2-5; D gene: TRBD2; V gene: TRBV6-2/TRBV6-3; clone size: .; CDR3 DNA: TGTGCCAGCAGTAACCCTAGCGGGAGGGCCGCGGAGACCCAGTACTTC; CDR3 protein: CASSNPSGRAAETQYF
J gene: TRBJ2-7; D gene: TRBD1; V gene: TRBV28; clone size: .; CDR3 DNA: TGTGCCAGCAGCAACAGGGGCCCATTCGAGCAGTACTTC; CDR3 protein: CASSNRGPFEQYF
J gene: TRBJ1-1; D gene: TRBD1; V gene: TRBV28; clone size: .; CDR3 DNA: TGTGCCAGCAGTACCAGACAGGGTAGGGACACTGAAGCTTTCTTT; CDR3 protein: CASSTRQGRDTEAFF
J gene: TRBJ2-3; D gene: .; V gene: TRBV10-3; clone size: .; CDR3 DNA: TGTGCCACGACAAAGGGGGCGGGATCGACGGATACGCAGTATTTT; CDR3 protein: CATTKGAGSTDTQYF
J gene: TRBJ1-5; D gene: TRBD1; V gene: TRBV7-2; clone size: .; CDR3 DNA: TGTGCCAGCAGCTTAAGAGCAGGGGGCGTCCAGCCCCAGCATTTT; CDR3 protein: CASSLRAGGVQPQHF
J gene: TRBJ1-1; D gene: TRBD1; V gene: TRBV5-8; clone size: .; CDR3 DNA: TGTGCCAGCAGCCTTGTGACCCGACAGGGGTCGGCTTTCTTT; CDR3 protein: CASSLVTRQGSAFF
J gene: TRBJ2-2; D gene: .; V gene: TRBV24-1; clone size: .; CDR3 DNA: TGTGCCACCAGTGATTGGGGCGGAAAGAACACCGGGGAGCTGTTTTTT; CDR3 protein: CATSDWGGKNTGELFF
J gene: TRBJ2-7; D gene: .; V gene: TRBV3-1/TRBV3-2; clone size: .; CDR3 DNA: TGTGCCAGCAGCCAAGTCCTGACTAGTGGAAACGAGCAGTACTTC; CDR3 protein: CASSQVLTSGNEQYF